This TCR beta chain was observed in a study of cytomegalovirus exposure and HLA in healthy donors. Study-level points and caveats: HLA alleles showed associations with some 15,000 TCR beta sequences in a later analysis, at a 0.05 false discovery rate.

PCR amplification relied on 60 Vbeta primers (plus 13 Jbeta primers). Clones were read by immunoSEQ multiplex PCR, and TCRdb kept only the in-frame ones, dropping some. This sample has under 90,000 clones, with approximately 90% found just once. This CDR3 has 19 amino acids. The germline CDR1 and CDR2 sequences are LNHNV and YYDKDF (reference sequence). Unmatched junction bases numbered 11, after V lost 1 base and J lost 4 bases. Healthy bone marrow donors made up the donors. About this clone: Its antigen is currently unknown.

The TCR originated in a man between 18 and 29 years old in good health and CMV-seronegative. The sequenced sample was PBMCs. The chain links TRBV15 to TRBJ2-3, with 13 bases lining up with TRBD2. Here the CDR3 reads CATSRARWTSGRNSDTQYF. The CDR3 DNA is TGTGCCACCAGCAGAGCCAGATGGACTAGCGGGAGAAACTCAGATACGCAGTATTTT.